The rows below give T cell receptor beta chains drawn from one sample of a study of blood T cell repertoires in COVID-19. Clones were read by immunoSEQ multiplex PCR, and TCRdb kept only the in-frame ones, dropping some. Among approximately 150,000 clones listed, around 89% were seen once. Sequenced: peripheral blood. The receptors derive from a man in his fifties with active or convalescent COVID-19. Both conserved end residues are part of each CDR3. Each record gives: clone size, V gene, D gene, J gene, CDR3 DNA, CDR3 protein. A D gene is named only where the DNA matches it firmly. Clone sizes are given selectively: once, few, many, or a class where the clone is expanded.

size: -
V: TRBV5-1
D: -
J: TRBJ2-1
DNA: TGCGCCAGCAGCTTGGCGGGGAACACATACAATGAGCAGTTCTTC
CDR3: CASSLAGNTYNEQFF

size: -
V: TRBV19
D: TRBD1
J: TRBJ2-1
DNA: TGTGCCAGTAGCGCCCAGGGGGTCCTAGGGCAGTTCTTC
CDR3: CASSAQGVLGQFF

size: -
V: TRBV3-1/TRBV3-2
D: -
J: TRBJ2-1
DNA: TGTGCCAGCAGCCAAGTCTCCTCCTTTGCGGCCCCCTACAATGAGCAGTTCTTC
CDR3: CASSQVSSFAAPYNEQFF

size: -
V: TRBV6-2/TRBV6-3
D: -
J: TRBJ2-7
DNA: TGTGCCAGCAGCAAGGACAGCTCCTCCTACGAGCAGTACTTC
CDR3: CASSKDSSSYEQYF

size: few
V: TRBV15
D: -
J: TRBJ1-1
DNA: TGTGCCACCAGCAGAGATGTAACGAGTGTCAAATTGTCCACTGAAGCTTTCTTT
CDR3: CATSRDVTSVKLSTEAFF

size: -
V: TRBV3-1/TRBV3-2
D: -
J: TRBJ1-5
DNA: TGTGCCAGCAGCCGGTACCTTGGGGAGGAACAGCCCCAGCATTTT
CDR3: CASSRYLGEEQPQHF

size: -
V: TRBV28
D: TRBD1
J: TRBJ1-1
DNA: TGTGCCAGCAGCCCTGGGACAGGGGGCCACACTGAAGCTTTCTTT
CDR3: CASSPGTGGHTEAFF

size: -
V: TRBV7-2
D: -
J: TRBJ2-5
DNA: TGTGCCAGCAGCCCCAGGAGGGGAAACGGTCAAGAGACCCAGTACTTC
CDR3: CASSPRRGNGQETQYF

size: -
V: TRBV2
D: -
J: TRBJ2-1
DNA: TGTGCCAGCAGCGGACAGTACAATGAGCAGTTCTTC
CDR3: CASSGQYNEQFF

size: -
V: TRBV14
D: -
J: TRBJ2-5
DNA: TGTGCCAGCAGCCAAGGCGGGACCTACCAAGAGACCCAGTACTTC
CDR3: CASSQGGTYQETQYF

size: -
V: TRBV10-3
D: TRBD1
J: TRBJ1-5
DNA: TGTGCCATCAGTGAGTTGGGACAGGTGGGTCAGCCCCAGCATTTT
CDR3: CAISELGQVGQPQHF

size: -
V: TRBV6-2/TRBV6-3
D: -
J: TRBJ1-5
DNA: TGTGCCAGCAGCCCAGCGGGCGGGAATCAGCCCCAGCATTTT
CDR3: CASSPAGGNQPQHF

size: -
V: TRBV5-6
D: -
J: TRBJ1-2
DNA: TGTGCCAGCAGGGGTGCAGGAACGGGGGTTTATGGCTACACCTTC
CDR3: CASRGAGTGVYGYTF

size: -
V: TRBV5-1
D: -
J: TRBJ2-7
DNA: TGCGCCAGCAGGTTGGGGAGCTCCTACGAGCAGTACTTC
CDR3: CASRLGSSYEQYF

size: few
V: TRBV9
D: -
J: TRBJ2-3
DNA: TGTGCCAGCAGCCTAGATGGCTATACGCAGTATTTT
CDR3: CASSLDGYTQYF

size: many
V: TRBV13
D: -
J: TRBJ2-1
DNA: TGTGCCAGCACCTCTAGACTCAGCAATGAGCAGTTCTTC
CDR3: CASTSRLSNEQFF

size: -
V: TRBV28
D: -
J: TRBJ1-4
DNA: TGTGCCAGCAGTGCCGGGGACAAGGCGAATGAAAAACTGTTTTTT
CDR3: CASSAGDKANEKLFF

size: -
V: TRBV3-1/TRBV3-2
D: TRBD1
J: TRBJ2-3
DNA: TGTGCCAGCAGCCAACCGGGACAGATATTCGCAGATACGCAGTATTTT
CDR3: CASSQPGQIFADTQYF

size: -
V: TRBV29-1
D: -
J: TRBJ1-1
DNA: TGCAGCGTCGCCCAGGGAAAGGACACTGAAGCTTTCTTT
CDR3: CSVAQGKDTEAFF

size: -
V: TRBV18
D: TRBD2
J: TRBJ2-5
DNA: TGTGCCAGCTCACCAGCGGGGGGGCAAGAGACCCAGTACTTC
CDR3: CASSPAGGQETQYF